Given below is one TCR beta chain in context. Its antigen is unknown. It was CD45RO-negative cells, positively selected for CCR7, that made up naive CD8 cells, with terminally differentiated effector memory CD45RA+ cells excluded. Produced via immunoSEQ multiplex PCR; TCRdb's table is partial and in-frame only. The sample contains about 1,800,000 clones, about 95% of which appear only once. Between the trimmed V and J ends, which lost 1 base and 2 bases, there was a span of 11 bases. This CDR3 is built from 16 residues. CDR1 is SGHAT, CDR2 FQNNGV, per germline. The sample comes from a study of shared clonotypes between healthy human individuals. Overall study findings and caveats: Clonotype sharing among donors was expected to depend on sequencing depth. Generation probabilities were higher for clonotypes shared across all four sorted-subset donors than for unshared ones.

The origin of this receptor is a man aged 18 to 29 in good health. Sequenced sample: naive CD8+ T cells sorted from blood. The chain joins TRBV11-2 to TRBJ1-4; a weak D match, TRBD1 (6 bases). The CDR3 sequence is CASSLGAGGTNEKLFF. In nucleotides, the CDR3 is TGTGCCAGCAGCTTAGGAGCCGGGGGCACTAATGAAAAACTGTTTTTT. The variable domain in full, with the rest retrieved from reference TRBV11-2 and TRBJ1-4, is EAGVAQSPRYKIIEKRQSVAFWCNPISGHATLYWYQQILGQGPKLLIQFQNNGVVDDSQLPKDRFSAERLKGVDSTLKIQPAKLEDSAVYLCASSLGAGGTNEKLFFGSGTQLSVL.